This TCR beta chain stems from a study of T cell changes during pregnancy in multiple sclerosis. CDR1 is LNHDA, CDR2 SQIVND, per germline (reference sequence). The trim removed 7 bases at V and 3 bases at J, leaving 6 bases unmatched. The CDR3 totals 14 residues. Some clones are missing from TCRdb's copy, which holds only in-frame ones; the method was immunoSEQ multiplex PCR. The sample lists 25,000 to 35,000 clones, around 91% seen once, with 0.45% to 0.6% in the top ten. The specimen was CD4+ T cells from peripheral blood mononuclear cells, collected in the third trimester of pregnancy. The TCR comes from a female donor in good health, enrolled as a control in a pregnancy study. V usage is TRBV19 and J usage is TRBJ1-3; 7 bases agree with TRBD1. The CDR3 loop is CASTGDRVGNTIYF. The CDR3 bases are TGTGCCAGTACCGGAGACAGGGTTGGAAACACCATATATTTT.